The rows below give T cell receptor beta chains drawn from one sample of a study of blood T cell repertoires in COVID-19. Clones were sequenced by immunoSEQ multiplex PCR, and TCRdb holds only the in-frame ones, with some missing. Altogether 65,000 to 70,000 clones are present, around 87% being singletons, with the ten largest covering more than 5%. Material for sequencing was peripheral blood. The source is a man in his fifties or sixties with active COVID-19. The CDR3 runs from the conserved cysteine through the conserved F or W. The order of the fields is V gene, D gene, J gene, clone size, CDR3 protein, CDR3 DNA. The D gene is left open where the match is weak. Clone size is shown for a subset of rows, as once, few, many or a class of expanded clone.

>TRBV14|NA|TRBJ2-2|once
CASSRGHNTGELFF
TGTGCCAGCAGCCGAGGGCACAACACCGGGGAGCTGTTTTTT
>TRBV10-3|NA|TRBJ2-2|NA
CAIRPLDRAGTGELFF
TGTGCCATCAGACCCCTCGACAGAGCGGGCACCGGGGAGCTGTTTTTT
>TRBV11-3|TRBD2|TRBJ2-2|NA
CASSSRAGGPDTGELFF
TGTGCCAGCAGCTCTCGAGCGGGAGGGCCCGACACCGGGGAGCTGTTTTTT
>TRBV6-5|NA|TRBJ2-1|NA
CASELSGSSYNEQFF
TGTGCCAGTGAGTTGAGCGGCAGCTCCTACAATGAGCAGTTCTTC
>TRBV4-1|TRBD1|TRBJ2-2|medium-sized
CASSQDETGGVAGELFF
TGCGCCAGCAGCCAAGATGAGACAGGGGGCGTTGCCGGGGAGCTGTTTTTT
>TRBV7-2|NA|TRBJ1-3|NA
CASSLAAGQGGNTIYF
TGTGCCAGCAGCTTAGCGGCAGGGCAAGGTGGAAACACCATATATTTT
>TRBV6-1|TRBD2|TRBJ2-2|NA
CASSEVLAGVFGGELFF
TGTGCCAGCAGTGAAGTTCTAGCGGGAGTTTTTGGCGGGGAGCTGTTTTTT
>TRBV19|TRBD2|TRBJ2-1|NA
CASSLSSGGLRDEQFF
TGTGCCAGTAGTCTTTCCAGCGGGGGGCTCAGGGATGAGCAGTTCTTC
>TRBV7-3|TRBD1|TRBJ2-1|NA
CASSLDRGYNEQFF
TGTGCCAGCAGCTTGGACAGGGGCTACAATGAGCAGTTCTTC
>TRBV5-1|NA|TRBJ2-5|few
CASSSYFQETQYF
TGCGCCAGCAGCTCGTACTTCCAAGAGACCCAGTACTTC
>TRBV4-1|NA|TRBJ2-7|NA
CASSQETGYEQYF
TGCGCCAGCAGCCAAGAAACAGGCTACGAGCAGTACTTC
>TRBV11-2|NA|TRBJ2-1|once
CASSLNTGIYNEQFF
TGTGCCAGCAGCTTAAATACAGGCATCTACAATGAGCAGTTCTTC
>TRBV9|NA|TRBJ1-4|NA
CASSVGDGGEKLFF
TGTGCCAGCAGCGTTGGTGATGGGGGCGAAAAACTGTTTTTT
>TRBV5-6|TRBD1|TRBJ1-2|NA
CASSSGQGSLRSGYTF
TGTGCCAGCAGCTCTGGACAGGGTTCGCTGCGGAGTGGCTACACCTTC
>TRBV6-2/TRBV6-3|NA|TRBJ2-5|NA
CASSDRSFDETQYF
TGTGCCAGCAGTGATCGGTCCTTCGATGAGACCCAGTACTTC
>TRBV7-2|NA|TRBJ2-1|NA
CASRFQESSEQFF
TGTGCCAGCAGATTCCAGGAATCCTCTGAGCAGTTCTTC
>TRBV28|TRBD1|TRBJ2-7|NA
CASSPSGTGSYEQYF
TGTGCCAGCAGTCCTTCCGGGACAGGGTCTTACGAGCAGTACTTC
>TRBV7-9|NA|TRBJ1-1|NA
CASSPRVSTEAFF
TGTGCCAGCAGCCCCAGGGTGAGCACTGAAGCTTTCTTT
>TRBV4-3|TRBD1|TRBJ1-5|NA
CASSQDLPSGGFSNQPQHF
TGCGCCAGCAGCCAAGATCTACCGTCAGGGGGCTTTAGCAATCAGCCCCAGCATTTT
>TRBV7-2|TRBD2|TRBJ2-1|NA
CASSLTSGMQSAPNEQFF
TGTGCCAGCAGCTTAACTAGCGGGATGCAATCAGCTCCAAATGAGCAGTTCTTC
>TRBV24-1|NA|TRBJ2-7|NA
CATSDRGVQYF
TGTGCCACCAGTGACAGGGGAGTCCAGTACTTC
>TRBV5-6|NA|TRBJ2-7|NA
CASSFPHVRHYEQYF
TGTGCCAGCAGCTTTCCACATGTCAGACACTACGAGCAGTACTTC
>TRBV7-3|TRBD2|TRBJ2-1|NA
CASSLLAGAYNEQFF
TGTGCCAGCAGCTTACTAGCGGGTGCCTACAATGAGCAGTTCTTC
>TRBV10-3|TRBD2|TRBJ2-7|NA
CAIRGTSGAEEYF
TGTGCCATCAGAGGGACTAGCGGGGCGGAGGAGTACTTC
>TRBV3-1/TRBV3-2|NA|TRBJ2-1|NA
CASSQRRQTYNEQFF
TGTGCCAGCAGCCAAAGGAGACAGACCTACAATGAGCAGTTCTTC
>TRBV4-1|TRBD2|TRBJ2-5|NA
CASSQVPGAGEETQYF
TGCGCCAGCAGCCAAGTCCCGGGAGCGGGGGAAGAGACCCAGTACTTC
>TRBV11-2|TRBD1|TRBJ1-6|few
CASSLDLRGTGKSPLHF
TGTGCCAGCAGCTTAGATCTAAGGGGGACAGGGAAATCACCCCTCCACTTT
>TRBV6-5|NA|TRBJ1-4|NA
CASSYTRSTEKLFF
TGTGCCAGCAGTTACACCCGAAGCACCGAAAAACTGTTTTTT
>TRBV19|TRBD1|TRBJ1-6|NA
CASSLKQGWIAPLHF
TGTGCCAGTAGCCTCAAACAGGGGTGGATTGCACCCCTCCACTTT
>TRBV9|NA|TRBJ2-4|NA
CASSVAGGWGIQYF
TGTGCCAGCAGCGTAGCCGGAGGATGGGGCATTCAGTACTTC
>TRBV7-9|TRBD2|TRBJ2-3|NA
CASSGIKREGPDTQYF
TGTGCCAGCAGCGGCATCAAGCGGGAGGGCCCAGATACGCAGTATTTT
>TRBV2|TRBD2|TRBJ2-3|NA
CASSEWVAGGADTQYF
TGTGCCAGCAGTGAATGGGTAGCGGGAGGGGCAGATACGCAGTATTTT
>TRBV5-8|NA|TRBJ1-1|NA
CASSWALDNTEAFF
TGTGCCAGCAGCTGGGCTTTGGATAACACTGAAGCTTTCTTT
>TRBV7-9|NA|TRBJ1-1|NA
CASSLGNSGTEAFF
TGTGCCAGCAGCTTAGGAAACTCCGGGACTGAAGCTTTCTTT
>TRBV5-8|NA|TRBJ1-5|NA
CASSSDTYSNQPQHF
TGTGCCAGCAGCTCGGACACCTATAGCAATCAGCCCCAGCATTTT
>TRBV4-2|TRBD1|TRBJ2-1|NA
CASSQDDSGRGPYNEQFF
TGTGCCAGCAGCCAAGATGATAGTGGCAGGGGGCCGTACAATGAGCAGTTCTTC
>TRBV5-1|TRBD2|TRBJ2-7|NA
CASSLAAGDSILGEQYF
TGCGCCAGCAGCTTGGCCGCGGGGGACTCCATCCTAGGGGAGCAGTACTTC
>TRBV7-2|NA|TRBJ2-3|NA
CASSQGSSSTDTQYF
TGTGCCAGCAGCCAGGGAAGTTCTAGCACAGATACGCAGTATTTT
>TRBV24-1|TRBD2|TRBJ2-5|NA
CATSVTSGSRETQYF
TGTGCCACCAGTGTAACTAGCGGGAGTCGGGAGACCCAGTACTTC
>TRBV7-9|TRBD1|TRBJ2-1|NA
CASSFSGQSYNEQFF
TGTGCCAGCAGCTTTTCGGGACAGAGTTACAATGAGCAGTTCTTC
>TRBV3-1/TRBV3-2|NA|TRBJ1-6|NA
CASSQGQVNSPLHF
TGTGCCAGCAGCCAAGGGCAGGTTAATTCACCCCTCCACTTT
>TRBV9|NA|TRBJ2-2|NA
CASSPQRLTNTGELFF
TGTGCCAGCAGCCCCCAGCGCCTAACGAACACCGGGGAGCTGTTTTTT
>TRBV5-6|TRBD1|TRBJ2-7|NA
CASSLRGTGPYEQYF
TGTGCCAGCAGCCTCAGAGGGACAGGGCCCTACGAGCAGTACTTC
>TRBV11-2|NA|TRBJ1-2|NA
CASSLSFGRDGRGYTF
TGTGCCAGCAGCTTAAGCTTCGGCAGGGATGGTCGTGGCTACACCTTC
>TRBV7-9|NA|TRBJ1-4|few
CASSSAGGVGEKLFF
TGTGCCAGCAGCTCGGCGGGAGGGGTAGGAGAAAAACTGTTTTTT
>TRBV27|TRBD1|TRBJ1-2|NA
CASSPLQGASDYGYTF
TGTGCCAGCAGTCCATTACAGGGGGCCTCGGACTATGGCTACACCTTC
>TRBV28|TRBD1|TRBJ1-5|NA
CASRTGTAGARQPQHF
TGTGCCAGCAGAACCGGGACAGCGGGTGCTAGGCAGCCCCAGCATTTT
>TRBV5-1|NA|TRBJ2-1|NA
CASSLATSDYNEQFF
TGCGCCAGCAGCTTGGCCACATCCGACTACAATGAGCAGTTCTTC
>TRBV28|TRBD1|TRBJ2-5|NA
CASSSGTGRRETQYF
TGTGCCAGCAGTTCCGGGACAGGGCGGAGGGAGACCCAGTACTTC
>TRBV19|NA|TRBJ1-5|few
CASSILSQPQHF
TGTGCCAGTAGTATCTTGAGCCAGCCCCAGCATTTT
>TRBV19|TRBD1|TRBJ2-3|NA
CASSTGQTSTDTQYF
TGTGCCAGTAGTACGGGACAGACTAGCACAGATACGCAGTATTTT
>TRBV5-6|TRBD2|TRBJ2-3|NA
CASSPRTSGRAIDTQYF
TGTGCCAGCAGCCCGCGGACTAGCGGGAGGGCAATAGATACGCAGTATTTT
>TRBV28|NA|TRBJ2-6|NA
CASSLAGSGANVLTF
TGTGCCAGCAGTTTAGCAGGTTCGGGGGCCAACGTCCTGACTTTC
>TRBV11-3|NA|TRBJ2-5|once
CASSFQAGEAQETQYF
TGTGCCAGCAGCTTTCAGGCAGGGGAAGCCCAAGAGACCCAGTACTTC
>TRBV3-1/TRBV3-2|NA|TRBJ1-2|few
CASSQPDYGYTF
TGTGCCAGCAGCCAACCCGACTATGGCTACACCTTC